These T cell receptor beta chains were read from a single sample in a study of control samples from healthy donors and cancer patients. TCRdb keeps only in-frame clones here, not all; method: immunoSEQ multiplex PCR. The data contain around 55,000 clones, more than 95% of them singletons. Sequenced input: blood. These receptors were obtained from a young woman in good health. Both conserved end residues are part of each CDR3. D genes are given only for firm matches. The listing skips clone size in some rows; elsewhere it reads once, few, many or a size class.

>.|.|TRBV7-2|13|TRBJ1-5
TGTGCCAGCAGCTTAGGGGGGGATCAGCCCCAGCATTTT
CASSLGGDQPQHF
>.|.|TRBV6-2/TRBV6-3|12|TRBJ1-1
TGTGCCAGCAGTCGTGGACGGACTGAAGCTTTCTTT
CASSRGRTEAFF
>.|.|TRBV7-9|13|TRBJ1-1
TGTGCCAGCAGCTTAAGCGGGAACACTGAAGCTTTCTTT
CASSLSGNTEAFF
>.|.|TRBV28|16|TRBJ1-5
TGTGCCAGCAGTTCCCGCCGGGCCTATAGCAATCAGCCCCAGCATTTT
CASSSRRAYSNQPQHF
>.|.|TRBV2|15|TRBJ1-1
TGTGCCAGCAGTCCAAAACCGCCTCTAGGGACTGAAGCTTTCTTT
CASSPKPPLGTEAFF
>.|.|TRBV3-1/TRBV3-2|13|TRBJ1-3
TGTGCCAGCGGGGGGCTAGCTGGAAACACCATATATTTT
CASGGLAGNTIYF
>.|.|TRBV25-1|14|TRBJ1-6
TGTGCCAGCAGTCGGGCGGGCGATAATTCACCCCTCCACTTT
CASSRAGDNSPLHF
>.|.|TRBV18|14|TRBJ1-1
TGTGCCAGCTCACCCCGGAGTGGGAACACTGAAGCTTTCTTT
CASSPRSGNTEAFF
>.|.|TRBV5-3|15|TRBJ1-5
TGTGCCAGAAGCTTGGTGTGGGCCTACAATCAGCCCCAGCATTTT
CARSLVWAYNQPQHF
>.|.|TRBV5-1|14|TRBJ2-2
TGCGCCAGCAGGGATAGACGGGCGGGCGGGGAGCTGTTTTTT
CASRDRRAGGELFF
>.|.|TRBV5-1|13|TRBJ2-5
TGCGCCAGCTGGCGGGGCAACCAAGAGACCCAGTACTTC
CASWRGNQETQYF
>.|.|TRBV7-2|15|TRBJ2-2
TGTGCCAGCAGCCTACTCGGAGGGATAACCGGGGAGCTGTTTTTT
CASSLLGGITGELFF
>.|.|TRBV5-6|15|TRBJ2-1
TGTGCCAGCAGTCCATGGACTAAAACCTACAATGAGCAGTTCTTC
CASSPWTKTYNEQFF
>.|.|TRBV6-5|15|TRBJ2-2
TGTGCCAGCAGACTAGGGGGTCTCTACGCCGGGGAGCTGTTTTTT
CASRLGGLYAGELFF
>once|.|TRBV3-1/TRBV3-2|15|TRBJ1-5
TGTGCCAGCAGCCAAGATTTTGGCGGGCATCAGCCCCAGCATTTT
CASSQDFGGHQPQHF
>.|.|TRBV14|13|TRBJ1-2
TGTGCCAGCAGCCAAGATCTGAACTATGGCTACACCTTC
CASSQDLNYGYTF
>.|TRBD1|TRBV24-1|15|TRBJ1-1
TGTGCCACCAGTGGTCGACAGGGAATCTCCACTGAAGCTTTCTTT
CATSGRQGISTEAFF
>.|TRBD1|TRBV28|16|TRBJ2-1
TGTGCCAGCAGTTCACAGGGGGTCACAATATACAATGAGCAGTTCTTC
CASSSQGVTIYNEQFF
>.|.|TRBV7-2|15|TRBJ1-3
TGTGCCAGCAGCCAGGACTCCTACTCTGGAAACACCATATATTTT
CASSQDSYSGNTIYF
>.|.|TRBV12-3/TRBV12-4|13|TRBJ2-1
TGTGCCAGCAGTTTAGATTCTTACAATGAGCAGTTCTTC
CASSLDSYNEQFF
>.|.|TRBV18|13|TRBJ2-5
TGTGCCAGCTCAATCGACAGAGGGGAGACCCAGTACTTC
CASSIDRGETQYF
>.|TRBD1|TRBV14|16|TRBJ1-2
TGTGCCAGCAGCCAACTTGGACAGGGAAATAGTGATGGCTACACCTTC
CASSQLGQGNSDGYTF
>.|.|TRBV2|16|TRBJ1-6
TGTGCCAGCAGTGAACTCGAAGGGAGGCATAATTCACCCCTCCACTTT
CASSELEGRHNSPLHF
>.|.|TRBV7-2|15|TRBJ2-7
TGTGCCAGCAGCTTAGAGCCGGGGAGCTCCTACGAGCAGTACTTC
CASSLEPGSSYEQYF
>.|.|TRBV21-1|21|TRBJ2-7
TGTGCCAGCAGCAATGGGTCGGGACTAGCGGGGGATAAGAGCCCTTCCTACGAGCAGTACTTC
CASSNGSGLAGDKSPSYEQYF